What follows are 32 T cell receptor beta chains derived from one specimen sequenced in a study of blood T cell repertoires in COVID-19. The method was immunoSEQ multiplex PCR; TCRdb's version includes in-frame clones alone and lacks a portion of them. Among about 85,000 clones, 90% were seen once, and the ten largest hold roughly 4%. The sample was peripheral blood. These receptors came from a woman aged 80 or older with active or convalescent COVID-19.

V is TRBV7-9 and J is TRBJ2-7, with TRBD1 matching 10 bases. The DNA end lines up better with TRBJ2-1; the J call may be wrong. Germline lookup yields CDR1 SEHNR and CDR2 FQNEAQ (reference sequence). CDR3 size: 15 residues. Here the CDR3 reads CASSPGQGIADEQFF. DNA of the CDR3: TGTGCCAGCAGCCCGGGACAGGGGATTGCCGATGAGCAGTTCTTC.

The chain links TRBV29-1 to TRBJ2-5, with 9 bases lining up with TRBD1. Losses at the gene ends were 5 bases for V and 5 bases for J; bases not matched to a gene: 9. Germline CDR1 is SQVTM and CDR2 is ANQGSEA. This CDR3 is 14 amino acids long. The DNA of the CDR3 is TGCAGCGTTTCGGGACAGGGCTCGTGGGAGACCCAGTACTTC. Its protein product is CSVSGQGSWETQYF.

The CDR3 region has the DNA TGTGCCAGCAGTCGCTCGACAGGGGCAAACACCATATATTTT. Protein sequence: CASSRSTGANTIYF. This chain connects TRBV7-2 to TRBJ1-3, with 8 bases that match TRBD1. The CDR3 is made up of 14 amino acids. The germline V gene has CDR1 SGHTA and CDR2 FQGNSA. Unmatched junction bases numbered 7, after V lost 6 bases and J lost 6 bases.

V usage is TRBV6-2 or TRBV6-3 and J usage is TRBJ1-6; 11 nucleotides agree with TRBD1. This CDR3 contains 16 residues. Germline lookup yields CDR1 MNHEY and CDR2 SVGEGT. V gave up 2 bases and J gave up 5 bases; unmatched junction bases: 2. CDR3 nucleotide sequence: TGTGCCAGCAGTTACGGACAGGGGGCAGATAATTCACCCCTCCACTTT. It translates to CASSYGQGADNSPLHF.

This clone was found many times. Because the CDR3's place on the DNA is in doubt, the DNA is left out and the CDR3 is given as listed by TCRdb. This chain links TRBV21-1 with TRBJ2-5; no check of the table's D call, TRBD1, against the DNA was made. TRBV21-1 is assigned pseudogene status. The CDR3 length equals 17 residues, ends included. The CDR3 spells CASSKGVGTGSKETQYF.

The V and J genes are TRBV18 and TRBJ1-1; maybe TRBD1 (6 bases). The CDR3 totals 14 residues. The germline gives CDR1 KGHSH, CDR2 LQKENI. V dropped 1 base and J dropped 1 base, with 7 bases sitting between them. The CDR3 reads CASSPLQGNTEAFF. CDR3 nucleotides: TGTGCCAGCTCACCACTACAGGGGAACACTGAAGCTTTCTTT.

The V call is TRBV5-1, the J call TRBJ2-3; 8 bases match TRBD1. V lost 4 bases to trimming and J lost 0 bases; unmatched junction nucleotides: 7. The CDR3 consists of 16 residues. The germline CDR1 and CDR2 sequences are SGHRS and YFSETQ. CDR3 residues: CASSVGTGSSTDTQYF. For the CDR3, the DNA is TGCGCCAGCAGCGTGGGGACAGGCTCTAGCACAGATACGCAGTATTTT.

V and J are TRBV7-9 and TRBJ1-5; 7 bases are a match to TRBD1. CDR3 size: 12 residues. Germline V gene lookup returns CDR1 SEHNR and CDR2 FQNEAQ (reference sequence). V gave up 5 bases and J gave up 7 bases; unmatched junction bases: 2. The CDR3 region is CASSQQGQPQHF. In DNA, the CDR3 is TGTGCCAGCAGCCAACAGGGGCAGCCCCAGCATTTT.

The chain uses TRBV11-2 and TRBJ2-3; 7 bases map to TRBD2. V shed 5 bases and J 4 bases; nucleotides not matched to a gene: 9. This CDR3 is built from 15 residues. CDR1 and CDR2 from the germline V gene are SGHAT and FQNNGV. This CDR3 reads CASSPRLARADTQYF. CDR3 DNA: TGTGCCAGCAGCCCCCGACTAGCTCGGGCAGATACGCAGTATTTT.

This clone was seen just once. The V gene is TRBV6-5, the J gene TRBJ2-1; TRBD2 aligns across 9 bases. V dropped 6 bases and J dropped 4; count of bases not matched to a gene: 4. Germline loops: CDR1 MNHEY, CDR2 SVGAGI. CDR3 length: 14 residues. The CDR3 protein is CASSGLARYNEQFF. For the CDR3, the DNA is TGTGCCAGCAGCGGACTAGCGCGTTACAATGAGCAGTTCTTC.

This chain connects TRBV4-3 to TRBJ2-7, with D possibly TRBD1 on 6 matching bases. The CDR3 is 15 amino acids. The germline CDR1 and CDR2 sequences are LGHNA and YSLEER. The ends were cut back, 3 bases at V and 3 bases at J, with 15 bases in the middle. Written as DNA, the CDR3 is TGCGCCAGCAGCCACGAGAGGGTAGGGGGCTACGAGCAGTACTTC. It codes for CASSHERVGGYEQYF.

The CDR3 sequence is CASNGPRGRANEKLFF. Written as DNA, the CDR3 is TGTGCCAGTAATGGGCCAAGGGGGCGAGCTAATGAAAAACTGTTTTTT. The chain links TRBV19 to TRBJ1-4; the match to TRBD1 covers 7 bases. The germline V gene encodes CDR1 LNHDA and CDR2 SQIVND (reference sequence). This CDR3 region has 16 residues. With V trimmed by 7 bases and J by 3 bases, 11 bases remained unmatched.

CDR3 in DNA: TGCGCCAGCAGCCAAGAGTGGTCCTCCGGGGATGGCTACACCTTC. Translation: CASSQEWSSGDGYTF. The rearrangement joins TRBV4-3 to TRBJ1-2; D ambiguous. The CDR3 is made up of 15 amino acids. Germline V gene sequence: CDR1 LGHNA, CDR2 YSLEER. V gave up 0 bases and J gave up 6 bases, with 14 bases separating them.

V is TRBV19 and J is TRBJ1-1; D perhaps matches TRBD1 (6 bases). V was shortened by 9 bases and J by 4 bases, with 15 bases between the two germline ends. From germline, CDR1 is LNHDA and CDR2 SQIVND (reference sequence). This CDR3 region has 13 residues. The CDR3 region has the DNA TGTGCCAGCCGAGCAACAGGGAGCACTGAAGCTTTCTTT. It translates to CASRATGSTEAFF.

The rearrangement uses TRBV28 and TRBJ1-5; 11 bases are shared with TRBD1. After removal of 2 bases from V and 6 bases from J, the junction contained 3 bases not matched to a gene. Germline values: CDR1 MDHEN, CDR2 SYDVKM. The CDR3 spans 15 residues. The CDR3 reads CASSLGTGGGQPQHF. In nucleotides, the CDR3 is TGTGCCAGCAGTTTAGGGACAGGGGGAGGTCAGCCCCAGCATTTT.

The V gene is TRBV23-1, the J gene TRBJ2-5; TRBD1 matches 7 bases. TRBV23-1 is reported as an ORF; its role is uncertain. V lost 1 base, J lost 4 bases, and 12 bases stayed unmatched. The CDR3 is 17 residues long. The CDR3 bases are TGCGCCAGCAGTCAATTCCCGTTGAACAGGGGTGTAGAGACCCAGTACTTC. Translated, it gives CASSQFPLNRGVETQYF.

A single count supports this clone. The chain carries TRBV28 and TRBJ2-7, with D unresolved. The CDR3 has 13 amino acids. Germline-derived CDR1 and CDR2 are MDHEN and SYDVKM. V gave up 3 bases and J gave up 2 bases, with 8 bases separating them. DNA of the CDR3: TGTGCCAGCAGTTTTGGAGCTACCTACGAGCAGTACTTC. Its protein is CASSFGATYEQYF.

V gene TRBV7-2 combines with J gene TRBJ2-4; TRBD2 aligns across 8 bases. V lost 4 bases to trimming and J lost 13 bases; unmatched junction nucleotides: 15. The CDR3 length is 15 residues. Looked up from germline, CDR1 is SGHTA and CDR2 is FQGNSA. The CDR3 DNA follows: TGTGCCAGCAGCTCTATGGGGGGCGCGGGGACTAGACAGTACTTC. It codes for CASSSMGGAGTRQYF.

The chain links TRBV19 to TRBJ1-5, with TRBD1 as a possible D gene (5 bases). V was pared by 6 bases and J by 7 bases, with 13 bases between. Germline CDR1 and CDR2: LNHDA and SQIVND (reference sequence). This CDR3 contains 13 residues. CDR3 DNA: TGTGCCAGTAGCATCAGGGTGGTACAGCCCCAGCATTTT. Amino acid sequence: CASSIRVVQPQHF.

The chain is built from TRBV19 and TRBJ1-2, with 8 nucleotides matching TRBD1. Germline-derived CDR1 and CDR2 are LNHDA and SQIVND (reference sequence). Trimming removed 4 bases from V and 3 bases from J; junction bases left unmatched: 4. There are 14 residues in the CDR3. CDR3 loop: CASSTGDRYYGYTF. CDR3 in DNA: TGTGCCAGTAGTACCGGGGACAGGTACTATGGCTACACCTTC.

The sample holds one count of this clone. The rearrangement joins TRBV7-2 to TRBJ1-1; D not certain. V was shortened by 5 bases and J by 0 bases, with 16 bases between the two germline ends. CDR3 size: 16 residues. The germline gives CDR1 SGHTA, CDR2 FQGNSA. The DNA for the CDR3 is TGTGCCAGCAGCCCACATGGGATCGGGATGAACACTGAAGCTTTCTTT. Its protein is CASSPHGIGMNTEAFF.

The DNA of the CDR3 is TGCGCCAGCAGCCAAGAGTTCAATGACGAGCAGTACTTC. Translated: CASSQEFNDEQYF. The V call is TRBV4-3, the J call TRBJ2-7; no clear D gene. V was pared by 0 bases and J by 5 bases, with 8 bases between. The germline CDR1 and CDR2 sequences are LGHNA and YSLEER. The CDR3 has 13 residues.

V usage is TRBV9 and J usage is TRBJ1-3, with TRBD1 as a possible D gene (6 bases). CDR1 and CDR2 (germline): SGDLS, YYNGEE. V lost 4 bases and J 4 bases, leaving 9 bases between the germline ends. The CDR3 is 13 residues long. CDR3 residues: CASSPTGGNTIYF. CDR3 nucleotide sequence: TGTGCCAGCAGCCCGACAGGAGGAAACACCATATATTTT.

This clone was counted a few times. The CDR3 nucleotides are TGTGCCAGCAGCGTCGACAAGACGGCTAATGAAAAACTGTTTTTT. This codes for CASSVDKTANEKLFF. The chain carries TRBV9 and TRBJ1-4; D remains ambiguous. V dropped 2 bases and J dropped 3 bases, with 11 bases sitting between them. The germline V gene encodes CDR1 SGDLS and CDR2 YYNGEE. The CDR3 covers 15 residues. Complete variable domain (other parts from reference TRBV9 and TRBJ1-4): DSGVTQTPKHLITATGQRVTLRCSPRSGDLSVYWYQQSLDQGLQFLIQYYNGEERAKGNILERFSAQQFPDLHSELNLSSLELGDSALYFCASSVDKTANEKLFFGSGTQLSVL.

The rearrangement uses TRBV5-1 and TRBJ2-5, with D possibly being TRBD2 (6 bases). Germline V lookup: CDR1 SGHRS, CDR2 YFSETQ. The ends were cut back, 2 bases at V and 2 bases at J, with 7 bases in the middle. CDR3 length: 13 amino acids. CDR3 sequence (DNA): TGCGCCAGCAGCTTCGGGACTCAAGAGACCCAGTACTTC. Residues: CASSFGTQETQYF.

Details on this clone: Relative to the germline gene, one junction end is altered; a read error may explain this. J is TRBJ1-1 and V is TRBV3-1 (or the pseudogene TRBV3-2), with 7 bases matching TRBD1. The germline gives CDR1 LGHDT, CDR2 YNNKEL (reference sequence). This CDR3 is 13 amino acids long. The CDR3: CASSLSRRGQPHF. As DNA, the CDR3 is TGTGCCAGCAGCCTAAGCCGTAGGGGACAGCCACACTTT.

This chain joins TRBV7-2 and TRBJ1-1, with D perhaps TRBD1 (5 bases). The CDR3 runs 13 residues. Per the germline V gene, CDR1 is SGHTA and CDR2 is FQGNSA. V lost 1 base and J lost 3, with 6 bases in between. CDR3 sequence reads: CASSLVRDTEAFF. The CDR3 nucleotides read TGTGCCAGCAGCTTAGTCAGGGACACTGAAGCTTTCTTT.

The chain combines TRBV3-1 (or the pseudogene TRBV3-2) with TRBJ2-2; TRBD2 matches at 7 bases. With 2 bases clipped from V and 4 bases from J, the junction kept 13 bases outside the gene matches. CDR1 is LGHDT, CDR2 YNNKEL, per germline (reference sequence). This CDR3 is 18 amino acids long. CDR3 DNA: TGTGCCAGCAGCCAACCATCGAGGCGGGAGAGAGGCACCGGGGAGCTGTTTTTT. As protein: CASSQPSRRERGTGELFF.

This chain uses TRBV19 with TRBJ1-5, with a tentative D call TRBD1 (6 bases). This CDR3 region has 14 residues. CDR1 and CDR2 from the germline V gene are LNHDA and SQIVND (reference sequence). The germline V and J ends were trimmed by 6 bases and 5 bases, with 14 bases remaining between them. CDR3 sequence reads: CASRYGQKDQPQHF. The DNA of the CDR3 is TGTGCCAGTAGGTACGGACAGAAAGATCAGCCCCAGCATTTT.

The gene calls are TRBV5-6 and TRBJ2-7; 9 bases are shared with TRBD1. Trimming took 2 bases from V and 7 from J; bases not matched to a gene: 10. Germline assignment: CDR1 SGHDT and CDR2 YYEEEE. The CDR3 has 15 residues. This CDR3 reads CASSFRTGGPTEQYF. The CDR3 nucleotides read TGTGCCAGCAGCTTTAGAACAGGGGGCCCTACAGAGCAGTACTTC.

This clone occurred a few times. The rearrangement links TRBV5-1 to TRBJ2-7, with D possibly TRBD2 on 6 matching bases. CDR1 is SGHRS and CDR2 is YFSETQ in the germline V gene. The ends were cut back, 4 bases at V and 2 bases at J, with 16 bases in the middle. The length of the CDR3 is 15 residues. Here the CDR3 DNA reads TGCGCCAGCAGCATCCGCGGGACGGGAACCTACGAGCAGTACTTC. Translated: CASSIRGTGTYEQYF.

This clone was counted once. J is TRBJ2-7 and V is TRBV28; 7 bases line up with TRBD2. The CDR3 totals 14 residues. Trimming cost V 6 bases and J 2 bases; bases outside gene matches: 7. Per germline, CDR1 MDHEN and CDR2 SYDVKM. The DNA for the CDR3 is TGTGCCAGCAGACTACTAGCGTCCCCCTACGAGCAGTACTTC. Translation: CASRLLASPYEQYF. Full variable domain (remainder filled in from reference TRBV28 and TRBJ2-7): DVKVTQSSRYLVKRTGEKVFLECVQDMDHENMFWYRQDPGLGLRLIYFSYDVKMKEKGDIPEGYSVSREKKERFSLILESASTNQTSMYLCASRLLASPYEQYFGPGTRLTVT.